The 28 T cell receptor beta chains given below trace back to one sample, sequenced in a study of blood T cell repertoires in COVID-19. Repertoires were generated with immunoSEQ multiplex PCR, while TCRdb's copy carries only in-frame clones and drops some. The sample comprises a few hundred thousand clones, about 88% of which are singletons, and around 7.9% rests with the top ten. The sequenced sample was PBMCs or T cells enriched from blood (not recorded which). The receptors come from a woman between 55 and 75 years old who had recovered from COVID-19.

V is TRBV5-1 and J is TRBJ2-5, with 11 bases fitting TRBD2. Per the germline V gene, CDR1 is SGHRS and CDR2 is YFSETQ. Trimming cost V 7 bases and J 7 bases; bases outside gene matches: 6. The CDR3 has 13 amino acids. This chain's CDR3 is CASSEGTSGTQYF. The CDR3 DNA reads TGCGCCAGCTCCGAGGGGACTAGCGGGACCCAGTACTTC. Supplemented by reference TRBV5-1 and TRBJ2-5, the full variable domain reads KAGVTQTPRYLIKTRGQQVTLSCSPISGHRSVSWYQQTPGQGLQFLFEYFSETQRNKGNFPGRFSGRQFSNSRSEMNVSTLELGDSALYLCASSEGTSGTQYFGPGTRLLVL.

The CDR3 sequence: CASGLVGPGVRPQHF. CDR3 coding DNA: TGTGCTAGTGGTTTGGTAGGACCCGGGGTCAGGCCCCAGCATTTT. The rearrangement uses TRBV12-5 and TRBJ1-5; D unclear. The CDR3 covers 15 residues. Trimming took 0 bases from V and 9 from J, leaving 15 bases between them. CDR1 is LGHNT, CDR2 FRNRAP, per germline. The full variable domain, rest sourced from reference TRBV12-5 and TRBJ1-5, is DARVTQTPRHKVTEMGQEVTMRCQPILGHNTVFWYRQTMMQGLELLAYFRNRAPLDDSGMPKDRFSAEMPDATLATLKIQPSEPRDSAVYFCASGLVGPGVRPQHFGDGTRLSIL.

This rearrangement joins TRBV5-1 to TRBJ2-1, with a possible D match to TRBD1 (8 bases). Germline CDR1 reads SGHRS; CDR2 reads YFSETQ. Trimming left V 2 bases short and J 7 bases short, with 16 bases between. This CDR3 contains 15 residues. The CDR3 bases are TGCGCCAGCAGCTTCTACAGGGGGGGTCTAAATGAGCAGTTCTTC. It codes for CASSFYRGGLNEQFF.

The J gene is TRBJ2-7, the V gene TRBV9, with 7 bases aligning to TRBD2. Per germline, CDR1 SGDLS and CDR2 YYNGEE. This CDR3 comprises 20 residues. Unmatched junction bases numbered 23, after V lost 0 bases and J lost 5 bases. CDR3 protein: CASSVAGGYTQLTGIDEQYV. CDR3 nucleotides: TGTGCCAGCAGCGTAGCGGGGGGATACACACAACTCACGGGGATTGACGAGCAGTACGTC.

The V gene is TRBV19, the J gene TRBJ1-4; possible D gene TRBD1, 6 bases. The CDR3 is 13 amino acids. V was pared by 8 bases and J by 5 bases, with 12 bases between. Per germline, CDR1 LNHDA and CDR2 SQIVND (reference sequence). This chain's CDR3 is CASGGRVNEKLFF. CDR3 sequence (DNA): TGTGCCAGTGGGGGCAGGGTAAATGAAAAACTGTTTTTT.

This chain connects TRBV5-4 to TRBJ2-5; 13 bases align to TRBD2. With 4 bases clipped from V and 2 bases from J, the junction kept 5 bases outside the gene matches. Germline lookup yields CDR1 SGHNT and CDR2 YYREEE (reference sequence). This CDR3 comprises 16 residues. CDR3 bases: TGTGCCAGCAGCCAATCGGGACTAGCGGGACAAGAGACCCAGTACTTC. Translated: CASSQSGLAGQETQYF.

This chain uses TRBV5-1 with TRBJ2-7; D is possibly TRBD2 (6 bases). V lost 1 base, J lost 0 bases, and 17 bases lay in between. The CDR3 covers 17 residues. Germline values: CDR1 SGHRS, CDR2 YFSETQ. CDR3 residues: CASSLYRDSFSSYEQYV. The CDR3 coding sequence is TGCGCCAGCAGCTTGTACCGGGACTCGTTTAGCTCCTACGAGCAGTACGTC.

The V call is TRBV3-1 (or the pseudogene TRBV3-2), the J call TRBJ1-6; a weak D match, TRBD1 (5 bases). The CDR3 loop spans 16 amino acids. Per the germline V gene, CDR1 is LGHDT and CDR2 is YNNKEL (reference sequence). The V and J ends lost 2 bases and 9 bases respectively, with 17 bases between them. This chain's CDR3 is CASSQRRGGASSPLHF. CDR3 nucleotide sequence: TGTGCCAGCAGCCAAAGGAGGGGAGGGGCGAGTTCACCCCTCCACTTT.

Comment on this clone: Other DNA sequences of this sample code for an identical CDR3. The V call is TRBV29-1, the J call TRBJ2-2; D is uncertain. This CDR3 contains 13 residues. The germline gives CDR1 SQVTM, CDR2 ANQGSEA. V lost 3 bases to trimming and J lost 1 base, with 6 bases between them. The CDR3 is CSVDRGNTGELFF. The CDR3 region has the DNA TGCAGCGTTGACCGAGGGAACACCGGGGAGCTGTTTTTT.

The count of this clone is one. The CDR3 DNA reads TGTGCCAGCAGCGTAGGGAGTTGGCGGGATACGCAGTATTTT. It translates to CASSVGSWRDTQYF. This chain uses TRBV9 with TRBJ2-3; D is undetermined. CDR1 and CDR2 (germline): SGDLS, YYNGEE. The CDR3 is 14 residues long. V lost 0 bases and J 6 bases, leaving 11 bases between the germline ends. Filled out from reference TRBV9 and TRBJ2-3, the complete variable domain reads DSGVTQTPKHLITATGQRVTLRCSPRSGDLSVYWYQQSLDQGLQFLIQYYNGEERAKGNILERFSAQQFPDLHSELNLSSLELGDSALYFCASSVGSWRDTQYFGPGTRLTVL.

V gene TRBV2 combines with J gene TRBJ2-3; a weak D match, TRBD1 (6 bases). The CDR3 has 12 amino acids. V gave up 8 bases and J gave up 2 bases, with 8 bases separating them. The germline V gene encodes CDR1 SNHLY and CDR2 FYNNEI. The CDR3 sequence is CASGTSTDTQYF. CDR3 coding DNA: TGTGCCAGCGGGACATCCACAGATACGCAGTATTTT.

The gene calls are TRBV27 and TRBJ1-6; 7 bases line up with TRBD1. This CDR3 region has 19 residues. With 6 bases clipped from V and 0 bases from J, the junction kept 14 bases outside the gene matches. In germline, CDR1 is MNHEY, CDR2 SMNVEV (reference sequence). The CDR3 DNA reads TGTGCCAGCAGCCGTTACCCCTCACAGGGGAGCTCCTATAATTCACCCCTCCACTTT. Its protein is CASSRYPSQGSSYNSPLHF.

The chain has TRBV28 and TRBJ1-4, with D tentatively TRBD1 (5 bases). Germline lookup yields CDR1 MDHEN and CDR2 SYDVKM. The CDR3 is made up of 14 amino acids. V lost 6 bases and J 10 bases, leaving 18 bases between the germline ends. The CDR3: CASSPPGGTPKLFF. In nucleotides, the CDR3 is TGTGCCAGCAGCCCCCCCGGGGGGACCCCAAAACTGTTTTTT.

The rearrangement links TRBV19 to TRBJ2-6; D is undetermined. Germline V gives CDR1 LNHDA, CDR2 SQIVND (reference sequence). The CDR3 runs to 15 residues. V was shortened by 6 bases and J by 1 base, with 10 bases between the two germline ends. CDR3 residues: CASSLHSSGANVLTF. In nucleotides, the CDR3 is TGTGCCAGTAGCCTTCACAGTTCTGGGGCCAACGTCCTGACTTTC.

This chain joins TRBV6-1 and TRBJ2-2; D is possibly TRBD2 (5 bases). The germline V gene has CDR1 MNHNS and CDR2 SASEGT. CDR3 length: 16 residues. V lost 0 bases, J lost 3 bases, and 11 bases lay in between. The CDR3 sequence is CASSEAGAEYTGELFF. The CDR3 DNA reads TGTGCCAGCAGTGAAGCGGGAGCGGAGTACACCGGGGAGCTGTTTTTT.

CDR3: CASSIRQGAKLRNTEAFF. CDR3 in DNA: TGTGCCAGTAGTATTAGGCAGGGGGCGAAATTGAGAAACACTGAAGCTTTCTTT. The J gene is TRBJ1-1, the V gene TRBV19; 8 nucleotides match TRBD1. The germline V gene has CDR1 LNHDA and CDR2 SQIVND (reference sequence). J was trimmed by 2 bases and V by 3 bases; bases with no gene match: 14. The CDR3 is 18 residues long.

The rearrangement links TRBV6-2 or TRBV6-3 to TRBJ1-4; TRBD1 matches 7 bases. Germline-derived CDR1 and CDR2 are MNHEY and SVGEGT. CDR3 length: 16 amino acids. With 4 bases clipped from V and 7 bases from J, the junction kept 12 bases outside the gene matches. In DNA, the CDR3 is TGTGCCAGCAGTTCCCATGGACAGGCCTCGGGTGAAAAACTGTTTTTT. Its translation: CASSSHGQASGEKLFF.

V usage is TRBV28 and J usage is TRBJ1-2; no reliable D call. The CDR3 consists of 15 residues. Germline values: CDR1 MDHEN, CDR2 SYDVKM. With 4 bases removed from V and 0 bases from J, the gap between germline ends came to 12 bases. DNA for the CDR3: TGTGCCAGCAGTTCCAGGTATTCAGCTAACTATGGCTACACCTTC. This codes for CASSSRYSANYGYTF.

The chain recombines TRBV4-1 with TRBJ2-3, with 13 nucleotides matching TRBD2. The CDR3 consists of 16 residues. Germline CDR1 reads MGHRA; CDR2 reads YSYEKL. V shed 0 bases and J 11 bases; nucleotides not matched to a gene: 8. DNA of the CDR3: TGCGCCAGCAGCCAAGAGACACTAGCGGGGGGGCTGGGGCAGTATTTT. This sequence encodes CASSQETLAGGLGQYF.

The chain is built from TRBV5-6 and TRBJ2-2, with 9 positions matching TRBD1. Germline V gene data show CDR1 as SGHDT and CDR2 as YYEEEE. The length of the CDR3 is 16 residues. The V gene end was trimmed by 3 bases and the J gene end by 6 bases; junction bases not matched to a gene: 9. The CDR3 loop is CASSSLGTGKAGELFF. DNA of the CDR3: TGTGCCAGCAGCTCCCTCGGGACAGGGAAGGCCGGGGAGCTGTTTTTT.

This rearrangement joins TRBV7-2 to TRBJ2-5, with 11 bases matching TRBD2. Losses at the gene ends were 1 base for V and 5 bases for J; bases not matched to a gene: 6. Germline loops: CDR1 SGHTA, CDR2 FQGNSA. The CDR3 length is 16 residues. The CDR3 bases are TGTGCCAGCAGCTTAGGTGCTAGCGGGGGGTGGGAGACCCAGTACTTC. Translating gives CASSLGASGGWETQYF.

The chain links TRBV2 to TRBJ1-3, with D possibly being TRBD1 (6 bases). Trimming removed 6 bases at V and 3 bases at J, with 12 bases between. The CDR3 has 14 amino acids. Germline V gives CDR1 SNHLY, CDR2 FYNNEI. DNA of the CDR3: TGTGCCAGCAGGGGGGCGATGGGTGGAAACACCATATATTTT. This sequence encodes CASRGAMGGNTIYF.

This chain links TRBV5-4 with TRBJ1-2; D not resolved. This CDR3 has 13 amino acids. The germline CDR1 and CDR2 sequences are SGHNT and YYREEE (reference sequence). V was shortened by 0 bases and J by 3 bases, with 6 bases between the two germline ends. The CDR3 DNA sequence: TGTGCCAGCAGCTTGGCAGTGGACTATGGCTACACCTTC. It is translated as CASSLAVDYGYTF. Together with reference TRBV5-4 and TRBJ1-2, the CDR3 gives the full variable domain: ETGVTQSPTHLIKTRGQQVTLRCSSQSGHNTVSWYQQALGQGPQFIFQYYREEENGRGNFPPRFSGLQFPNYSSELNVNALELDDSALYLCASSLAVDYGYTFGSGTRLTVV.

The V call is TRBV3-1 (or the pseudogene TRBV3-2), the J call TRBJ1-3; 7 nucleotides agree with TRBD1. CDR1 and CDR2 (germline): LGHDT, YNNKEL (reference sequence). CDR3 length: 17 amino acids. V was pared by 6 bases and J by 3 bases, with 14 bases of the junction left unmatched. The DNA for the CDR3 is TGTGCCAGCAGTTCTACAGGGGCTCTAGGCTTTGGAAACACCATATATTTT. Protein product: CASSSTGALGFGNTIYF.

The chain employs TRBV3-1 (or the pseudogene TRBV3-2) and TRBJ2-4, with 8 nucleotides matching TRBD1. This CDR3 region has 18 residues. From germline, CDR1 is LGHDT and CDR2 YNNKEL (reference sequence). Trimming removed 1 base from V and 0 bases from J; junction bases left unmatched: 8. The CDR3 region has the DNA TGTGCCAGCAGCCAAGCCATCGGGACAGGCTTAGCCAAAAACATTCAGTACTTC. Its translation: CASSQAIGTGLAKNIQYF.

This clone was seen a single time. This chain joins TRBV11-2 and TRBJ1-2; D possibly corresponds to TRBD1 (5 bases). Germline V gene data show CDR1 as SGHAT and CDR2 as FQNNGV. Trimming took off 6 bases at V and 8 bases at J, with 19 bases between the two ends. This CDR3 spans 14 amino acids. Here the CDR3 reads CASRSPGGKSGYTF. The CDR3 DNA follows: TGTGCCAGCAGGTCCCCGGGGGGGAAGTCGGGCTACACCTTC.

The genes are TRBV28 and TRBJ1-2; TRBD1 is a possible D gene (5 bases). V lost 2 bases and J lost 8, with 15 bases in between. The CDR3 runs to 14 residues. Germline assignment: CDR1 MDHEN and CDR2 SYDVKM. The CDR3 protein is CASSLGAGIKGYTF. The CDR3 DNA reads TGTGCCAGCAGTTTAGGTGCAGGGATTAAAGGCTACACCTTC.

This chain uses TRBV4-1 with TRBJ1-4, with a weak D call TRBD1 (6 bases). The germline V gene encodes CDR1 MGHRA and CDR2 YSYEKL. This CDR3 is 14 amino acids long. V was shortened by 0 bases and J by 7 bases, with 9 bases between the two germline ends. CDR3 coding DNA: TGCGCCAGCAGCCAAGATCGGGACACTGAAAAACTGTTTTTT. This codes for CASSQDRDTEKLFF.